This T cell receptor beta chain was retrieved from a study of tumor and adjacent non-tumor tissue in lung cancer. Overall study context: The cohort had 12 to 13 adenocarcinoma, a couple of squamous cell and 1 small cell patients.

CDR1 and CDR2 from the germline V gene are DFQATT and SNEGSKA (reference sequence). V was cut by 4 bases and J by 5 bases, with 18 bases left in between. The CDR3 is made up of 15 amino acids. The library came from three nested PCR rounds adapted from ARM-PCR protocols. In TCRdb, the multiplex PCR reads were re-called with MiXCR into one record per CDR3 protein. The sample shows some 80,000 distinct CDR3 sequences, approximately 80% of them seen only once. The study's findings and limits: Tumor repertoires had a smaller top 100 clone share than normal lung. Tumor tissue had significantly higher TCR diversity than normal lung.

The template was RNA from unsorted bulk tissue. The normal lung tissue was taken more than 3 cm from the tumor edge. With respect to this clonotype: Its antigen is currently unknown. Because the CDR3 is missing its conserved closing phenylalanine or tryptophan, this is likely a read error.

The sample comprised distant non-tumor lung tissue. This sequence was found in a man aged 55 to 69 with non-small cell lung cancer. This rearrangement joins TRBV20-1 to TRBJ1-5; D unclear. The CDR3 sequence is CSAMASVGYHQPQHS. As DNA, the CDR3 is TGCAGTGCTATGGCCTCAGTGGGGTATCATCAGCCCCAGCATTCT.